The 26 T cell receptor beta chains listed next were all sequenced from one sample in a study of graft-versus-host responses after intestinal transplantation (dated by TCRdb to the early 2020s). To isolate intraepithelial and lamina propria lymphocytes from graft specimens, dithiothreitol, EDTA incubations and collagenase D digestion were used. Library generation was performed with the immunoSEQ multiplex PCR assay. This immuneACCESS table, as held by TCRdb, lists in-frame sequences with V and J called but not all clones. Of the missing ones, under half trace to an unresolved V gene in checked studies; the others have no known cause. This sample is represented by about 63,000 clones; approximately 88% of them were singletons. The ten biggest clones cover about 1.7% of the sample. This specimen was ileum tissue, taken around 350 days after transplant. These TCRs come from a human patient who received an intestinal transplant, so some T cells may come from the graft donor.

The chain recombines TRBV2 with TRBJ2-7, with 8 bases aligning to TRBD2. Germline CDR1 reads SNHLY; CDR2 reads FYNNEI. The CDR3 is made up of 16 amino acids. V lost 4 bases and J lost 1; bases outside the gene matches: 9. The CDR3 sequence: CASSGAKSGGSYEQYF. The CDR3 region has the DNA TGTGCCAGCAGTGGGGCCAAGAGCGGGGGATCCTACGAGCAGTACTTC.

The DNA for the CDR3 is TGTGCCAGCAGTGAACAGGGCGGGGGGCAGCCCCAGCATTTT. Amino acid sequence: CASSEQGGGQPQHF. The V and J genes are TRBV6-5 and TRBJ1-5, with D possibly TRBD1 on 6 matching bases. Germline CDR1 MNHEY, CDR2 SVGAGI. The CDR3 loop spans 14 amino acids. V was trimmed by 5 bases and J by 7 bases, leaving 15 bases between them.

The chain recombines TRBV19 with TRBJ1-4; D may be TRBD1 (6 bases). The CDR3 extends over 14 amino acids. Germline V gene sequence: CDR1 LNHDA, CDR2 SQIVND (reference sequence). Between the trimmed V and J ends, which lost 5 bases and 4 bases, there was a span of 11 bases. The CDR3 spells CASSPDSYNEKLFF. The CDR3 DNA sequence: TGTGCCAGTAGTCCGGACAGTTATAATGAAAAACTGTTTTTT.

The chain joins TRBV25-1 to TRBJ1-4; no definite D call. Trimming removed 1 base at V and 2 bases at J, with 8 bases between. CDR1 is MGHDK, CDR2 SYGVNS, per germline. The CDR3 runs 15 residues. The CDR3 here is CASSEWVDTNEKLFF. The CDR3 region has the DNA TGTGCCAGCAGTGAATGGGTAGACACTAATGAAAAACTGTTTTTT.

This clone has just one count. The V call is TRBV11-2, the J call TRBJ2-3, with D hard to call. The germline gives CDR1 SGHAT, CDR2 FQNNGV. CDR3 length equals 12 residues. Between the trimmed V and J ends, which lost 1 base and 4 bases, there was a span of 3 bases. The CDR3 DNA is TGTGCCAGCAGCTTAGGGGCAGATACGCAGTATTTT. Protein: CASSLGADTQYF.

The rearrangement uses TRBV28 and TRBJ1-1; D is unclear. This CDR3 has 12 amino acids. Germline V gives CDR1 MDHEN, CDR2 SYDVKM. Trimming took 2 bases from V and 3 from J, leaving 4 bases between them. CDR3 amino acids: CASSLGDTEAFF. CDR3 DNA: TGTGCCAGCAGTTTAGGGGACACTGAAGCTTTCTTT.

CDR3 sequence: CASSLVVKYEQYF. The CDR3 DNA follows: TGTGCCAGCAGCTTAGTCGTGAAATACGAGCAGTACTTC. The J gene is TRBJ2-7, the V gene TRBV7-9; no clear D gene. Looked up from germline, CDR1 is SEHNR and CDR2 is FQNEAQ (reference sequence). The ends were cut back, 1 base at V and 4 bases at J, with 8 bases in the middle. This CDR3 is 13 amino acids long.

The CDR3 spells CASSEGVTGELFF. CDR3 nucleotide sequence: TGTGCCAGCAGTGAAGGGGTCACCGGGGAGCTGTTTTTT. V usage is TRBV2 and J usage is TRBJ2-2, with D unresolved. The CDR3 sequence is 13 residues long. Trimming took off 1 base at V and 4 bases at J, with 4 bases between the two ends. Looked up from germline, CDR1 is SNHLY and CDR2 is FYNNEI.

This sequence joins TRBV5-4 and TRBJ2-5, with 7 positions matching TRBD1. The V gene end was trimmed by 4 bases and the J gene end by 2 bases; junction bases not matched to a gene: 8. This CDR3 region has 15 residues. Germline CDR1 SGHNT, CDR2 YYREEE (reference sequence). Here the CDR3 reads CASSLRDSFQETQYF. For the CDR3, the DNA is TGTGCCAGCAGCCTCCGGGACAGCTTTCAAGAGACCCAGTACTTC. Based on the CDR3 plus reference TRBV5-4 and TRBJ2-5, the full variable domain is ETGVTQSPTHLIKTRGQQVTLRCSSQSGHNTVSWYQQALGQGPQFIFQYYREEENGRGNFPPRFSGLQFPNYSSELNVNALELDDSALYLCASSLRDSFQETQYFGPGTRLLVL.

Regarding this clone: Germline and junction disagree at one end, which may indicate a read error. The gene calls are TRBV6-1 and TRBJ2-7, with D uncertain. Per the germline V gene, CDR1 is MNHNS and CDR2 is SASEGT. CDR3 length equals 11 residues. CDR3 DNA sequence: TGTGCCAGCAGCGAAGCTTACGAGCAGTACTTC. Its protein product is CASSEAYEQYF.

The V gene is TRBV28, the J gene TRBJ2-1; D is possibly TRBD1 (7 bases). The CDR3 consists of 15 residues. CDR1 is MDHEN and CDR2 is SYDVKM in the germline V gene. Deletions cut 5 bases from V and 4 bases from J, with 15 bases between. The CDR3 bases are TGTGCCAGCAGTGCGCGGGACAGAGCTTACAATGAGCAGTTCTTC. It is translated as CASSARDRAYNEQFF.

The rearrangement joins TRBV28 to TRBJ2-2; D gene unclear. Deletions cut 8 bases from V and 0 bases from J, with 16 bases between. CDR1 MDHEN and CDR2 SYDVKM come from the germline V gene. The CDR3 runs to 16 residues. CDR3 in amino acids: CASSSAETPNTGELFF. CDR3 sequence (DNA): TGTGCCAGCTCCTCGGCGGAGACCCCGAACACCGGGGAGCTGTTTTTT.

The V call is TRBV6-4, the J call TRBJ2-7, with D possibly being TRBD1 (5 bases). CDR1 and CDR2 from the germline V gene are MRHNA and SNTAGT. V was shortened by 7 bases and J by 3 bases, with 7 bases between the two germline ends. This CDR3 spans 11 amino acids. The chain's CDR3 is CASKGNYEQYF. The CDR3 region has the DNA TGTGCCAGCAAGGGGAACTACGAGCAGTACTTC.

The chain joins TRBV5-4 to TRBJ2-4; D gene uncertain. With 0 bases removed from V and 1 base from J, the gap between germline ends came to 5 bases. The CDR3 covers 14 residues. Germline CDR1 and CDR2: SGHNT and YYREEE (reference sequence). CDR3 DNA sequence: TGTGCCAGCAGCTTGGAAGGGGCCAAAAACATTCAGTACTTC. This translates into CASSLEGAKNIQYF. The full variable domain, completed using reference TRBV5-4 and TRBJ2-4, is ETGVTQSPTHLIKTRGQQVTLRCSSQSGHNTVSWYQQALGQGPQFIFQYYREEENGRGNFPPRFSGLQFPNYSSELNVNALELDDSALYLCASSLEGAKNIQYFGAGTRLSVL.

This sequence joins TRBV29-1 and TRBJ2-3, with TRBD2 matching 8 bases. CDR3 length equals 15 residues. From germline, CDR1 is SQVTM and CDR2 ANQGSEA. Losses at the gene ends were 1 base for V and 3 bases for J; bases not matched to a gene: 6. CDR3 nucleotides: TGCAGCGTTGAAGGAACCAGCGGGAGAACAGATACGCAGTATTTT. Residues: CSVEGTSGRTDTQYF.

The rearrangement uses TRBV6-6 and TRBJ2-7, with 7 bases lining up with TRBD1. This CDR3 is built from 13 residues. Germline V gene lookup returns CDR1 MNHNY and CDR2 SVGAGI (reference sequence). V trimming: 5 bases; J trimming: 3 bases; junction bases outside the gene matches: 4. For the CDR3, the DNA is TGTGCCAGCAGTAAAGCAGGGGGCTACGAGCAGTACTTC. Residues: CASSKAGGYEQYF.

This clone was seen just once. The chain links TRBV15 to TRBJ2-1; D is undetermined. The CDR3 extends over 13 amino acids. The V end lost 5 bases, the J end lost 6 bases, and 11 bases lay between the germline ends. Germline lookup yields CDR1 LNHNV and CDR2 YYDKDF (reference sequence). The CDR3 DNA is TGTGCCACCAGCTCGTCCCCCCCCAATGAGCAGTTCTTC. Translated, it gives CATSSSPPNEQFF.

The CDR3 bases are TGTGCCAGCAGCGTCGAGGGTACCTCCTACGAGCAGTACTTC. Translating gives CASSVEGTSYEQYF. This chain links TRBV5-5 with TRBJ2-7, with D possibly TRBD2 on 5 matching bases. Trimming took 4 bases from V and 0 from J, leaving 11 bases between them. CDR1 SGHKS and CDR2 YYEKEE come from the germline V gene (reference sequence). The CDR3 contains 14 residues.

Notes on this clone: The same CDR3 is also encoded by other DNA sequences in this sample. V and J are TRBV28 and TRBJ1-5, with 10 nucleotides matching TRBD1. CDR1 MDHEN and CDR2 SYDVKM come from the germline V gene. V lost 5 bases, J lost 5 bases, and 3 bases stayed unmatched. The CDR3 is 14 amino acids. CDR3 sequence (DNA): TGTGCCAGCAGTCCGGGGACAGGGGATCAGCCCCAGCATTTT. The encoded protein is CASSPGTGDQPQHF.

V is TRBV6-6 and J is TRBJ1-2, with 7 bases fitting TRBD1. Germline V gives CDR1 MNHNY, CDR2 SVGAGI (reference sequence). Trimming removed 6 bases from V and 4 bases from J; junction bases left unmatched: 14. This CDR3 region has 16 residues. The DNA of the CDR3 is TGTGCCAGCAGCCGAGATACCTGGACAGGTTTCTATGGCTACACCTTC. Amino acid sequence: CASSRDTWTGFYGYTF.

The chain has TRBV5-5 and TRBJ2-7; 7 bases are shared with TRBD1. CDR3 length: 15 residues. Per the germline V gene, CDR1 is SGHKS and CDR2 is YYEKEE (reference sequence). Losses at the gene ends were 1 base for V and 2 bases for J; bases not matched to a gene: 6. The DNA of the CDR3 is TGTGCCAGCAGCTTGATACAGGGGCCCCCCTACGAGCAGTACTTC. This translates into CASSLIQGPPYEQYF.

V is TRBV6-5 and J is TRBJ2-7, with 9 bases lining up with TRBD1. The V gene end was trimmed by 10 bases and the J gene end by 3 bases; junction bases not matched to a gene: 10. In germline, CDR1 is MNHEY, CDR2 SVGAGI. The CDR3 length is 14 residues. The CDR3 nucleotides read TGTGCCATCTCTCCGGGACAGGGACTCTACGAGCAGTACTTC. It encodes CAISPGQGLYEQYF.

The J gene is TRBJ2-1, the V gene TRBV4-1, with D possibly matching TRBD2 (5 bases). The CDR3 sequence is 16 residues long. The germline CDR1 and CDR2 sequences are MGHRA and YSYEKL. Trimming shortened V by 1 base and J by 0 bases, and 10 bases separated the two germline ends. CDR3 sequence (DNA): TGCGCCAGCAGCCAAGGGAGGTTAAGCTCCTACAATGAGCAGTTCTTC. Its protein is CASSQGRLSSYNEQFF.

V gene TRBV10-3 combines with J gene TRBJ2-7; the D is unclear. Trimming stripped 0 bases from V and 9 bases from J, with 9 bases between. CDR1 ENHRY and CDR2 SYGVKD come from the germline V gene. The CDR3 is made up of 12 amino acids. The CDR3 DNA follows: TGTGCCATCAGTGAGTCTGTGGGTTGGCAGTACTTC. Its protein product is CAISESVGWQYF.

J is TRBJ2-2 and V is TRBV2; no clear D gene. CDR1 and CDR2 (germline): SNHLY, FYNNEI. The CDR3 contains 13 residues. Trimming took 10 bases from V and 4 from J, leaving 13 bases between them. CDR3 amino acids: CAIRAFTTGELFF. The CDR3 bases are TGTGCCATCCGGGCCTTTACCACCGGGGAGCTGTTTTTT.

This sequence joins TRBV5-6 and TRBJ2-5; tentative D call: TRBD1 (6 bases). The CDR3 has 15 residues. The germline CDR1 and CDR2 sequences are SGHDT and YYEEEE. V lost 0 bases and J 5 bases, leaving 14 bases between the germline ends. The CDR3 protein is CASSLVGALRETQYF. CDR3 DNA: TGTGCCAGCAGCTTGGTGGGGGCGCTTCGGGAGACCCAGTACTTC. Full variable domain (outside the CDR3, taken from reference TRBV5-6 and TRBJ2-5): DAGVTQSPTHLIKTRGQQVTLRCSPKSGHDTVSWYQQALGQGPQFIFQYYEEEERQRGNFPDRFSGHQFPNYSSELNVNALLLGDSALYLCASSLVGALRETQYFGPGTRLLVL.